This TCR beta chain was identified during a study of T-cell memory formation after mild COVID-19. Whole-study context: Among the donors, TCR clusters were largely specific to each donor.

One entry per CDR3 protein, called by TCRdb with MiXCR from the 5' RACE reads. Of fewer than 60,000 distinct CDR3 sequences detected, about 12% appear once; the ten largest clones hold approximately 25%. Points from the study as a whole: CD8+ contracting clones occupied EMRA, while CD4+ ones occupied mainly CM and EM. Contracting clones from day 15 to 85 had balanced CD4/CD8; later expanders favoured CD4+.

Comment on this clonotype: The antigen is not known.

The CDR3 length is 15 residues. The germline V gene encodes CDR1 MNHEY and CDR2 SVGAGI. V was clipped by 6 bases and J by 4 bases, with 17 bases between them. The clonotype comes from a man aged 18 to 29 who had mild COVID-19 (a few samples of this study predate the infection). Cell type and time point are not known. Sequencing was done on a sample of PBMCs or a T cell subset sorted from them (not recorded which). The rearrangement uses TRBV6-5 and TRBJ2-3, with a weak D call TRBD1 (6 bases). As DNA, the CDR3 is TGTGCCAGCAGCCGGGACACAGGACTTTCAGATACGCAGTATTTT. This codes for CASSRDTGLSDTQYF.